This paragraph covers one TCR beta chain sequence. The antigen is undetermined. This CDR3 region has 12 residues. Germline V gives CDR1 PRHDT, CDR2 FYEKMQ (reference sequence). Trimming removed 6 bases at V and 3 bases at J, with 9 bases between. PCR used 60 Vbeta primers and 13 Jbeta primers. Clones were read by immunoSEQ multiplex PCR, and TCRdb kept only the in-frame ones, dropping some. The repertoire consists of hundreds of thousands of clones, with roughly 70% occurring once and the leading ten covering over 2%. This sample is part of a study of cytomegalovirus exposure and HLA in healthy donors. Study outcomes and limitations: Later on, an analysis found that several of the most significant clusters appeared to be linked to common viral pathogens, which included parvovirus B19.

The specimen was PBMCs. The J gene is TRBJ2-7, the V gene TRBV13; D is ambiguous. This receptor was identified in a female donor in good health and CMV-seronegative. The DNA of the CDR3 is TGTGCCAGCAGTCAAACGAGCTACGAGCAGTACTTC. Its translation is CASSQTSYEQYF.